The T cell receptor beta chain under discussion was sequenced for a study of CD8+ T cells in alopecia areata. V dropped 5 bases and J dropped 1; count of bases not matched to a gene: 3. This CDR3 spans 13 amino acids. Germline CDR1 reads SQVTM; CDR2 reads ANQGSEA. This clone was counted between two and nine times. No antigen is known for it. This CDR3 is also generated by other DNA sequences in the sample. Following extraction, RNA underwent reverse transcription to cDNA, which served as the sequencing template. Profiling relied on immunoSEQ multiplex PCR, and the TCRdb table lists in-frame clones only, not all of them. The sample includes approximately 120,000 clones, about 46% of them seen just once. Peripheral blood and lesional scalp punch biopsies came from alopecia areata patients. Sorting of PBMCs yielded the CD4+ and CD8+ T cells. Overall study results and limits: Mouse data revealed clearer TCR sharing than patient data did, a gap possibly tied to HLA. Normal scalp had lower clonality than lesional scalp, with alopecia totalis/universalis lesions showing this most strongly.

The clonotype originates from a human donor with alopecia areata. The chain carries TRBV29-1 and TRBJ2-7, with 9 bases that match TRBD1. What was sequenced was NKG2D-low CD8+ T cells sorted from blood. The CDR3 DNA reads TGCAGCGTTACCGGGACAGGGTCCTACGAGCAGTACTTC. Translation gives CSVTGTGSYEQYF.